Each of the 8 T cell receptor beta chains below was sequenced from the same sample in a study of blood T cell repertoires in COVID-19. Sequenced by immunoSEQ multiplex PCR; TCRdb stores in-frame clones only, minus some. This repertoire shows about 36,000 clones, approximately 80% found once; its top ten account for 1.5% to 2%. The sample comprised peripheral blood. The receptors stem from a man aged 60 to 75 with COVID-19, enrolled during active disease.

The V gene is TRBV9, the J gene TRBJ2-2; 12 nucleotides line up with TRBD1. CDR3 size: 15 residues. Germline V gene sequence: CDR1 SGDLS, CDR2 YYNGEE. Trimming took 4 bases from V and 5 from J; bases not matched to a gene: 3. The CDR3 loop is CASSRGQGATGELFF. The CDR3 nucleotides are TGTGCCAGCAGCCGGGGACAGGGGGCGACCGGGGAGCTGTTTTTT.

The chain joins TRBV24-1 to TRBJ2-2, with D perhaps matching TRBD1 (5 bases). Germline V lookup: CDR1 KGHDR, CDR2 SFDVKD. V shed 12 bases and J shed 1 base, with 14 bases lying between them. This CDR3 comprises 14 residues. For the CDR3, the DNA is TGTGCCTCACCCGGGCAGGGGAACACCGGGGAGCTGTTTTTT. Residues: CASPGQGNTGELFF.

The rearrangement uses TRBV10-2 and TRBJ2-2; TRBD2 matches 13 bases. V lost 0 bases and J lost 1; bases outside the gene matches: 11. Germline assignment: CDR1 WSHSY and CDR2 SAAADI. The CDR3 spans 21 residues. CDR3 amino acids: CASSESKLAGGLPRNTGELFF. Here the CDR3 DNA reads TGCGCCAGCAGTGAGTCGAAACTAGCGGGAGGGCTCCCGAGGAACACCGGGGAGCTGTTTTTT.

This chain links TRBV6-5 with TRBJ1-1; possible D gene TRBD1, 5 bases. Trimming left V 4 bases short and J 4 bases short, with 10 bases between. Germline V gives CDR1 MNHEY, CDR2 SVGAGI. The CDR3 is 13 amino acids. The CDR3 region is CASSSRVGTEAFF. The CDR3 DNA follows: TGTGCCAGCAGTTCCAGGGTTGGCACTGAAGCTTTCTTT.

This rearrangement joins TRBV19 to TRBJ1-2, with D tentatively TRBD1 (5 bases). V gave up 3 bases and J gave up 2 bases, with 10 bases separating them. The CDR3 length is 14 residues. Per germline, CDR1 LNHDA and CDR2 SQIVND (reference sequence). CDR3 nucleotide sequence: TGTGCCAGTAGTATCGCAGGGCCCAACTATGGCTACACCTTC. Translation: CASSIAGPNYGYTF. Together with reference TRBV19 and TRBJ1-2, the CDR3 gives the full variable domain: DGGITQSPKYLFRKEGQNVTLSCEQNLNHDAMYWYRQDPGQGLRLIYYSQIVNDFQKGDIAEGYSVSREKKESFPLTVTSAQKNPTAFYLCASSIAGPNYGYTFGSGTRLTVV.

This rearrangement joins TRBV4-2 to TRBJ1-2; 7 bases are shared with TRBD1. The germline V gene has CDR1 LGHNA and CDR2 YNFKEQ. The CDR3 is 14 residues long. The trim removed 3 bases at V and 8 bases at J, leaving 9 bases unmatched. In nucleotides, the CDR3 is TGTGCCAGCAGCCAGGGAACAGGGGTTGAAGGCTACACCTTC. This sequence encodes CASSQGTGVEGYTF.

This sequence joins TRBV6-1 and TRBJ1-2; D is uncertain. The CDR3 consists of 12 residues. Germline values: CDR1 MNHNS, CDR2 SASEGT. The V end lost 3 bases, the J end lost 3 bases, and 5 bases lay between the germline ends. The CDR3 nucleotides are TGTGCCAGCAGTGAGAACTACTATGGCTACACCTTC. Translating gives CASSENYYGYTF.

This chain joins TRBV19 and TRBJ1-1, with D unresolved. Germline V lookup: CDR1 LNHDA, CDR2 SQIVND (reference sequence). The V end lost 4 bases, the J end lost 0 bases, and 6 bases lay between the germline ends. CDR3 size: 13 residues. CDR3 sequence reads: CASSSQVNTEAFF. CDR3 in DNA: TGTGCCAGTAGTAGTCAGGTGAACACTGAAGCTTTCTTT.